The 10 T cell receptor beta chains presented below share a single source sample, sequenced in a study of T-cell reconstitution after alpha-beta-depleted transplantation in children. The TCRbeta library was prepared with unique molecular identifiers. TCRdb re-derived calls from the PCR reads in MiXCR, one entry per CDR3 protein. The table has about 270,000 distinct CDR3 sequences, more than 9% seen once. The sample consisted of PBMCs from the stem cell graft donor, taken from the stem cell graft. The receptors were gathered from a human donor who donated a stem cell graft to a child with SCID.

This clonotype was seen at least ten times. V is TRBV20-1 and J is TRBJ2-5; 13 nucleotides match TRBD2. Germline CDR1 and CDR2: DFQATT and SNEGSKA (reference sequence). V was clipped by 6 bases and J by 4 bases; unmatched bases: 11. This CDR3 spans 16 amino acids. The DNA for the CDR3 is TGCAGTGCCGCGAACAGACTAGCGGGGGGCGGAGAGACCCAGTACTTC. Protein: CSAANRLAGGGETQYF.

This clonotype was seen a few times. This chain connects TRBV7-8 to TRBJ2-7, with 8 bases identical to TRBD1. V shed 5 bases, J shed 0 bases, and the junction held 9 bases outside the gene matches. The length of the CDR3 is 16 residues. Per the germline V gene, CDR1 is SGHVS and CDR2 is FQNEAQ. For the CDR3, the DNA is TGTGCCAGCAGCGATCCGGGACAGGACCTCTCCTACGAGCAGTACTTC. This codes for CASSDPGQDLSYEQYF.

Many counts were recorded for this clonotype. The genes are TRBV10-3 and TRBJ1-1, with 9 bases matching TRBD1. Germline CDR1 is ENHRY and CDR2 is SYGVKD. Trimming at V came to 4 bases and at J to 5 bases, leaving 5 bases not matched to a gene. The CDR3 consists of 14 residues. CDR3 amino acids: CAISAGQGGTEAFF. The CDR3 DNA reads TGTGCCATCAGTGCGGGACAGGGTGGAACTGAAGCTTTCTTT.

This clonotype was detected a few times. V usage is TRBV20-1 and J usage is TRBJ2-2; possible D gene TRBD2, 5 bases. The germline CDR1 and CDR2 sequences are DFQATT and SNEGSKA (reference sequence). The CDR3 has 15 residues. The V and J ends lost 0 bases and 6 bases respectively, with 14 bases between them. The CDR3 DNA is TGCAGTGCTAGAGATCCTCTAGCATTATCCGGGGAGCTGTTTTTT. Translating it yields CSARDPLALSGELFF.

This clonotype was seen a few times. The chain employs TRBV24-1 and TRBJ2-5, with a possible D match to TRBD1 (5 bases). The CDR3 loop spans 12 amino acids. CDR1 and CDR2 from the germline V gene are KGHDR and SFDVKD. V was shortened by 9 bases and J by 4 bases, with 11 bases between the two germline ends. CDR3 sequence: CATSGKGETQYF. Here the CDR3 DNA reads TGTGCCACCTCAGGGAAAGGAGAGACCCAGTACTTC.

DNA of the CDR3: TGTGCCAGTAGTCCGTACGGACAGACGAACACCGGGGAGCTGTTTTTT. Translating it yields CASSPYGQTNTGELFF. This chain connects TRBV19 to TRBJ2-2, with D maybe TRBD1 (6 bases). Germline CDR1 reads LNHDA; CDR2 reads SQIVND (reference sequence). The CDR3 loop spans 16 amino acids. V dropped 5 bases and J dropped 0 bases, with 13 bases sitting between them.

This clonotype was counted a few times. This sequence joins TRBV5-1 and TRBJ2-5; 7 nucleotides agree with TRBD1. CDR1 is SGHRS and CDR2 is YFSETQ in the germline V gene. CDR3 size: 15 residues. The V and J ends lost 3 bases and 1 base, in that order; junction bases with no gene match: 6. CDR3 coding DNA: TGCGCCAGCAGCTCGGACAGGAGACTCCAAGAGACCCAGTACTTC. This gives the protein CASSSDRRLQETQYF. Supplemented by reference TRBV5-1 and TRBJ2-5, the full variable domain reads KAGVTQTPRYLIKTRGQQVTLSCSPISGHRSVSWYQQTPGQGLQFLFEYFSETQRNKGNFPGRFSGRQFSNSRSEMNVSTLELGDSALYLCASSSDRRLQETQYFGPGTRLLVL.

The chain combines TRBV6-5 with TRBJ2-5; D is perhaps TRBD2 (6 bases). This CDR3 contains 15 residues. The V and J ends lost 0 bases and 2 bases respectively, with 10 bases between them. CDR1 is MNHEY, CDR2 SVGAGI, per germline. This CDR3 is CASSYSGGTQETQYF. In DNA form, the CDR3 reads TGTGCCAGCAGTTACTCTGGGGGGACTCAAGAGACCCAGTACTTC.

This clonotype came up many times. The rearrangement joins TRBV5-1 to TRBJ1-5, with D possibly matching TRBD1 (6 bases). The germline V gene encodes CDR1 SGHRS and CDR2 YFSETQ. CDR3 length: 15 residues. Trimming took 4 bases from V and 5 from J, leaving 16 bases between them. The CDR3, as DNA: TGCGCCAGCAGCCCCTGGGGGCAGGGTGATCAGCCCCAGCATTTT. This codes for CASSPWGQGDQPQHF.

This clonotype was counted only a few times. This sequence joins TRBV9 and TRBJ2-5, with D perhaps TRBD2 (6 bases). Trimming took off 4 bases at V and 4 bases at J, with 17 bases between the two ends. CDR3 length: 15 residues. Germline V gives CDR1 SGDLS, CDR2 YYNGEE. CDR3 amino acids: CASSPSFGGVETQYF. The DNA of the CDR3 is TGTGCCAGCAGCCCGTCCTTCGGGGGAGTAGAGACCCAGTACTTC. The full variable domain, in which reference TRBV9 and TRBJ2-5 provide the parts outside the CDR3, is DSGVTQTPKHLITATGQRVTLRCSPRSGDLSVYWYQQSLDQGLQFLIQYYNGEERAKGNILERFSAQQFPDLHSELNLSSLELGDSALYFCASSPSFGGVETQYFGPGTRLLVL.